This TCR beta chain was captured by sequencing in a study of blood T cells in healthy people across ages. Next came a second PCR, run for about 7 to 12 cycles, which used a sample-barcoded 5' primer along with a J-beta primer mix. Via MiXCR, TCRdb re-called the 5' RACE reads, giving one row per CDR3 protein. The sample lists about 730,000 distinct CDR3 sequences; roughly 41% were seen once. Donation came from healthy Caucasian individuals in Russia who were aged 6 to 90. This clonotype was picked up many times. The CDR3 sequence is 11 residues long. Deletions cut 6 bases from V and 3 bases from J, with 6 bases between. Germline CDR1 is MNHEY and CDR2 is SVGEGT.

The V and J genes are TRBV6-2 or TRBV6-3 and TRBJ2-7; D is ambiguous. This TCR derives from a woman aged 60 to 75 in good health. Material: blood. The DNA for the CDR3 is TGTGCCAGCAGCCCACTCTACGAGCAGTACTTC. Protein product: CASSPLYEQYF.